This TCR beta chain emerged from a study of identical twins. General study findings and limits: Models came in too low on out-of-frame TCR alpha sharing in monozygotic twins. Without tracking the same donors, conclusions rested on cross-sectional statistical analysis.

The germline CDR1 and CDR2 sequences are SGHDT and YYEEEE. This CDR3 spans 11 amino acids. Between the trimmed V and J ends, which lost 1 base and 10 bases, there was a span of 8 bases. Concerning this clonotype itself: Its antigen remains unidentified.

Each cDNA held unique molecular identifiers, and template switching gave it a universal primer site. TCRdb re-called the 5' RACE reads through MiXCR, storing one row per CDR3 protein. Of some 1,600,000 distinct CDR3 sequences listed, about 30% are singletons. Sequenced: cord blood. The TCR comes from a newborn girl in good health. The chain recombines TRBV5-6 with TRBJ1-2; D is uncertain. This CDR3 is CASSLLEIYTF. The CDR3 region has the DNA TGTGCCAGCAGCTTGCTCGAAATCTACACCTTC.